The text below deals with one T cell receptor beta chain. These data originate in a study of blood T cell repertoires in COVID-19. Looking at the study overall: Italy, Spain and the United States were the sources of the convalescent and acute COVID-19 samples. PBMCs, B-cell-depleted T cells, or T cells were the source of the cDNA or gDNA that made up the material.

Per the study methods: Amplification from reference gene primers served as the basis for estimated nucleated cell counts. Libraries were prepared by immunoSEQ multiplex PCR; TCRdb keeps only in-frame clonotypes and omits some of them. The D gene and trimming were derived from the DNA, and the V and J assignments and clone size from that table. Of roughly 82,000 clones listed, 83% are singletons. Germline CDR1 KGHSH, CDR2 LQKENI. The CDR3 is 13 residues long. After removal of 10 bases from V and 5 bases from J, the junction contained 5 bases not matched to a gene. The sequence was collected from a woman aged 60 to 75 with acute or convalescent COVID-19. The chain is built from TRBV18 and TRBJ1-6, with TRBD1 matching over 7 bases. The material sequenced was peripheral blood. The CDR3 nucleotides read TGTGCCACCGGGGGACAGAATAATTCACCCCTCCACTTT. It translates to CATGGQNNSPLHF.